The clone carrying this TCR beta chain was seen more than once but under ten times. Genomic DNA, serving as template, underwent TCR beta VDJ and CDR3 profiling. TCRdb reprocessed the reads via MiXCR and lists one record per CDR3 protein. The data show about 200,000 distinct CDR3 sequences, 50% to 70% seen once. All sequencing subjects had displayed CD8+CD57+ cell expansion on flow cytometry. The record originates from a study of CD8+CD57+ T cells in acquired aplastic anemia. The CDR3 is made up of 13 amino acids. CDR1 is SGDLS and CDR2 is YYNGEE in the germline V gene. Trimming left V 4 bases short and J 1 base short, with 8 bases between.

Source material: sorted CD4+, CD8+, or CD8+CD57+ T cells (not recorded which) from PBMCs. The chain uses TRBV9 and TRBJ1-1; weak D call: TRBD1 (5 bases). This clonotype was sampled from a human donor with aplastic anemia. The CDR3 DNA reads as TGTGCCAGCAGCCAGGGTCCGAACACTGAAGCTTTCTTT. This codes for CASSQGPNTEAFF. The full variable domain, its missing parts supplied by reference TRBV9 and TRBJ1-1, is DSGVTQTPKHLITATGQRVTLRCSPRSGDLSVYWYQQSLDQGLQFLIQYYNGEERAKGNILERFSAQQFPDLHSELNLSSLELGDSALYFCASSQGPNTEAFFGQGTRLTVV.